This T cell receptor (beta chain) was profiled in a study of T cell responses to AZD1222 COVID-19 vaccine. Points from the study as a whole: The peak T cell response came first, and repertoires were sampled only after it. Clonal diversity was possibly underestimated, and the donors were mostly white British, with more females. There were vaccine-associated CD4 TCRs across spike, dominant at 160-218 and 743-854.

Trimming pared 5 bases from V and 4 bases from J, leaving 20 bases between. The germline CDR1 and CDR2 sequences are SEHNR and FQNEAQ (reference sequence). This CDR3 is built from 17 residues. Details on this clone: Antigen specificity is unknown.

TCRdb keeps only in-frame clones here, not all; method: immunoSEQ multiplex PCR. The table lists about 140,000 clones, 90% to 95% of them singletons, with less than 1.5% in the top ten. J is TRBJ2-2 and V is TRBV7-9; a possible D gene is TRBD1 (6 bases). The sample in question was peripheral blood, obtained 28 days after the second AZD1222 dose. The sequence came from an adult who received the AZD1222 COVID-19 vaccine. CDR3: CASSHGQFFLGTGELFF. The CDR3 coding sequence is TGTGCCAGCAGCCACGGACAGTTTTTTTTGGGCACCGGGGAGCTGTTTTTT.